This TCR beta chain is drawn from a study of T cell repertoires in cytomegalovirus infection (dated by TCRdb to the late 2010s). Background for the entire study: Recently identified HLA-C-restricted CMV epitopes, whose presentation resists viral immunomodulation, were targeted by peptide stimulations together with well-studied HLA-B-restricted epitopes. Because public TCR beta signatures pointed to carriage of CMV infection together with the matching HLA type, the HLA type of each donor mattered for the analysis.

This specimen's treatment or condition label, per the study, means: in vitro stimulation with specific CMV peptide epitopes to enrich CMV-specific T cells. About this clonotype itself: Its recognized antigen is unknown. No base quality information exists; no much larger clone differs at one position.

Overall study outcomes, separate from this receptor: The ex vivo response was dominated by HLA-C-restricted CMV-specific TCR beta clonotypes, and the single most frequent clonotype in two of eight donors was supplied by these HLA-C-restricted clonotypes. Carriers of CMV infection plus the relevant HLA type were discriminated by the cumulative frequency of public TCR beta family members in the study cohort and in an independent roughly 340-donor cohort.

Sequencing took place on an Illumina HiSeq 1500. The public reads were reprocessed in TCRdb via fastp at Q25 and MiXCR, keeping in-frame beta chains. CDR3 protein sequences are deduplicated, and each keeps its most common genes and DNA. This sample lists approximately 100,000 distinct CDR3 sequences; around 40% were detected once. The ten largest clones add up to approximately 74% of the sample. Specimen: CD8+ T cells from cultured PBMCs, collected from culture after CMV antigen stimulation. The clonotype was recovered from a human donor in good health (CMV status not recorded). Some clones in this sample may be carry-over from other donors' samples.

CDR3 protein: CASRRPMDSYGYTF. The nucleotides read TGTGCCAGTAGGAGGCCAATGGACAGCTATGGCTACACCTTC. The V and J segments used are TRBV19 and TRBJ1-2; TRBD1 might be the D gene, on 6 matching bases. Sequences LNHDA (CDR1) and SQIVND (CDR2) are obtained from the germline V gene (reference sequence). The cysteine opens and the phenylalanine closes a CDR3 of 14 amino acids. The DNA shown is the 42-base CDR3, in frame from base 1. V loses 6 bases of germline sequence and J loses 4 bases, and the interval between the two ends is 15 bases.